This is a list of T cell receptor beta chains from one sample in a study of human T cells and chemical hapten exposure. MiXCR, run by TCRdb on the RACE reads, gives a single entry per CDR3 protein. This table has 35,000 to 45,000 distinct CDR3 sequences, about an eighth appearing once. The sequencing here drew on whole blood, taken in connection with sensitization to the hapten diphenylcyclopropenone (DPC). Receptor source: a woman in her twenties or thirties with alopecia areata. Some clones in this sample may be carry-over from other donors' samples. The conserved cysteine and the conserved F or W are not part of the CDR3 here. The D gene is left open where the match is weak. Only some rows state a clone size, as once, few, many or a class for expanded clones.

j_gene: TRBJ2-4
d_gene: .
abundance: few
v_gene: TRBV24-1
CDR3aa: ATSDSAPLAKNIQY

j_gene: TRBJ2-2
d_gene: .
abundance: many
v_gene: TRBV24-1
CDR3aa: ATARAGPLDPTGELF

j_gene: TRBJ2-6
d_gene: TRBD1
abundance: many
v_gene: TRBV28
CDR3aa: ASSFFGTGSWGANVLT

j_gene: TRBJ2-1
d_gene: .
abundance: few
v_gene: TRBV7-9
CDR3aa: ASSPPVVWGNEQF

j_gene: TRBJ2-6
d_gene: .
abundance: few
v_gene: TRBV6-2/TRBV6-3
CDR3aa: ASERPPGEPTGANVLT

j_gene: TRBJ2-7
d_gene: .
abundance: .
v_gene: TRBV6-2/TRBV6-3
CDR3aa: ASSYSSRTNSYEQY

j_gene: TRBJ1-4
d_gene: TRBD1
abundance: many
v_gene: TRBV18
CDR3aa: ASSPRDSRFNEKLF

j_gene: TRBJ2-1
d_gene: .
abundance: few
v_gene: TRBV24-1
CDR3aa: ATSDSLRAEQF

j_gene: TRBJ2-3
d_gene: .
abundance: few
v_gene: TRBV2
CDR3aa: ASSNREGNTDTQY

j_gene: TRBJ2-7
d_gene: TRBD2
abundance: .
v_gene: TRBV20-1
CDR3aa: SASHATGLGPYEQY

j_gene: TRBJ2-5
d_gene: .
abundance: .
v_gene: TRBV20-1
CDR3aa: SAHVGYRETQY

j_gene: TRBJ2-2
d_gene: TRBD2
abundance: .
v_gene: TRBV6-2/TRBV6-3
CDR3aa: ASREGLAGVVDTGELF

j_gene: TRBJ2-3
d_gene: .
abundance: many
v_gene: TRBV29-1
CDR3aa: SVGSHSTDTQY

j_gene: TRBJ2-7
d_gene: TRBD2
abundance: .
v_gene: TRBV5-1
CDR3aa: ASSLTGVLAGSYEQY

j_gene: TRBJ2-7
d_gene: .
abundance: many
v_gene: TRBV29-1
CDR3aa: SAVRGNSYEQY

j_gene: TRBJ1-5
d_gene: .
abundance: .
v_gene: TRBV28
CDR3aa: ASRPGGMNQPQH

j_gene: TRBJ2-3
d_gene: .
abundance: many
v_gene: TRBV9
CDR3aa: ASSPSTDTQY

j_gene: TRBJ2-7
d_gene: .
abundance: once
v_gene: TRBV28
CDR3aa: ASSLSRGGAREQY

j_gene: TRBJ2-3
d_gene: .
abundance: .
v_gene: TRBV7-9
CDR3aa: ADAANADTQY

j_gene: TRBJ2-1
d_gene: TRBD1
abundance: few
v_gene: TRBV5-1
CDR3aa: ASSRTDRENNEQF

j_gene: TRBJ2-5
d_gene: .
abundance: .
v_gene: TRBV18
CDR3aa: ASSPGLGETQY

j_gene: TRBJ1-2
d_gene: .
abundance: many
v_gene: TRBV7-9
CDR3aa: ASSPAGTGANYGYT

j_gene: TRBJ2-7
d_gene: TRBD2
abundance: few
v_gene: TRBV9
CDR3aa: ASSREGGGYEQY

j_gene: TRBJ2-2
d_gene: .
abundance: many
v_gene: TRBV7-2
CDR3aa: ASSLTGVNTGELF

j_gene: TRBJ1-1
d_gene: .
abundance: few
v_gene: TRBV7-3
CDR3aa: ASSQGYNTEAF

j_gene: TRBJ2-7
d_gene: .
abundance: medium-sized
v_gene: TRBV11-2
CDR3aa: ASSTAPDFTYEQY

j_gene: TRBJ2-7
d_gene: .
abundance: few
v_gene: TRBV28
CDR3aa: ASNTLWDGSYEQY

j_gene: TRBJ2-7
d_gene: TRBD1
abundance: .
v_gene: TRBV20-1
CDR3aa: SVPGQGGWGVYEQY

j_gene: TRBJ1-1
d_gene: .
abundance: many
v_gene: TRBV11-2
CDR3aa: ASSDFGGVDTEAF

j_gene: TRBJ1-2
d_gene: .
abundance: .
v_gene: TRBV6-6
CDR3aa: ASSPADRQANYGYT

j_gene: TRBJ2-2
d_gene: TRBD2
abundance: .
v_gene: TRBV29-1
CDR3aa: SGESGIGGELF

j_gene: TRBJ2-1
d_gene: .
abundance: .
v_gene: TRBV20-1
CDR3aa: SARAAVGNEQF

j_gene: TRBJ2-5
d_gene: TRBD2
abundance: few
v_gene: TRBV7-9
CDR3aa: ASTPRRETDPTQY

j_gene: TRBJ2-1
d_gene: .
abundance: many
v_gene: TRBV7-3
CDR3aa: ASSLVVRGGGDNEQF

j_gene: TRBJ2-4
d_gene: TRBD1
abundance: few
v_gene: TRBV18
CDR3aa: ASSPRGQGNIQY

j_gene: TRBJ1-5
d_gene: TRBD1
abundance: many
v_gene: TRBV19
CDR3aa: ASSRGQGNQPQH

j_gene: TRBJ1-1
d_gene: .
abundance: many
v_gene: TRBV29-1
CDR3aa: SVEGTEAF

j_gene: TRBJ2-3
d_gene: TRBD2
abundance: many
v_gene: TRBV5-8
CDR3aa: ASSFGLAGLTSTDTQY

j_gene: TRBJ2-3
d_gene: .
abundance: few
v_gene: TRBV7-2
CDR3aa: ASSLLGLSTDTQY

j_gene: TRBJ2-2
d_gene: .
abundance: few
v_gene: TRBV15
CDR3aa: ATSRHRGGGELF

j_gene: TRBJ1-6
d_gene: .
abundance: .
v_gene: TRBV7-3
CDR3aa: ASSSNSYNSPLH

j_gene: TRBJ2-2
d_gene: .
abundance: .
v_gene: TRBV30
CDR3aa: AWNRIPRGTWYTGELF

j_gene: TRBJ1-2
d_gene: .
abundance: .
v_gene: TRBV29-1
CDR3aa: SVESLRGASGYT

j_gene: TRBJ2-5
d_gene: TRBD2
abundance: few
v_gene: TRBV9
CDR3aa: ASSVQGLAGVETQY

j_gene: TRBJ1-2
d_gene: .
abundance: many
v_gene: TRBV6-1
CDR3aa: ASREDWNYGYT

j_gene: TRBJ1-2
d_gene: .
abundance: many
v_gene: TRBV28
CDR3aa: ASSSRGRGYT

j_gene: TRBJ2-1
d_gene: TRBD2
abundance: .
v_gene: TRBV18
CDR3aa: ASSGTSGINEQF

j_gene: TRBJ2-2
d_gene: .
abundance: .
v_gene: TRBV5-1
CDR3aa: ASSLYYSNTGELF

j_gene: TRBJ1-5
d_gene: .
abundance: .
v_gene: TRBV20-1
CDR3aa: SALRGIVNQPQH

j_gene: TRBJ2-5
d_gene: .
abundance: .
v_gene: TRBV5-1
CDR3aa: ASSPTGAAAETQY

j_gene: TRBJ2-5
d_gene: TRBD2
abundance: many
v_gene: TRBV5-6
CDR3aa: ASSSGLAATGTQY

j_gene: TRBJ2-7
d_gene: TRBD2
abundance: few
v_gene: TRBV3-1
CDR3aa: ASSQDLSGSYEQY

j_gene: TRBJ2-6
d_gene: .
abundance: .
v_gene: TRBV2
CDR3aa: ASSPPKGNAGANVLT

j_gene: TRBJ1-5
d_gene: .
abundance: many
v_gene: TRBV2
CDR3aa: ASTGTGNQPQH

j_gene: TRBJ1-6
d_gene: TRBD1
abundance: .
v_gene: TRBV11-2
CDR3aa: ASSLEQGANSPLH

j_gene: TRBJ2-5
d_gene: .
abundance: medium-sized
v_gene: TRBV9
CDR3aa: ASSVEGRGSSETQY

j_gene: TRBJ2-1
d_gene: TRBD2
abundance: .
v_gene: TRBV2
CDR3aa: ASRDTAGGPEQF